This T cell receptor (beta chain) appears in the sequencing data of a study of T-cell reconstitution after alpha-beta-depleted transplantation in children. J was trimmed by 6 bases and V by 4 bases; bases with no gene match: 3. The germline gives CDR1 DFQATT, CDR2 SNEGSKA (reference sequence). There are 13 residues in the CDR3. Comment on this clonotype: The antigen is unknown.

Study-level points and caveats: Newly generated T cells supplied most T-cell counts and diversity one year post-transplant. Several hundred graft clones that had expanded were reportedly the source of alpha-beta T cells about two months after transplant. The origin of high day-60 TCRbeta diversity in some patients lay in surviving recipient T cells and thymic progenitors.

Unique molecular identifiers were incorporated when the TCRbeta library was constructed. TCRdb ran MiXCR on the PCR reads and lists one entry per CDR3 protein. The data contain approximately 1,000,000 distinct CDR3 sequences, about 29% of them singletons. This chain uses TRBV20-1 with TRBJ2-7; 13 bases are shared with TRBD2. The receptor comes from a boy younger than two who had a stem cell transplant for SCID, so the T cells may come from the graft donor. The sequenced sample was PBMCs, mostly from graft donor cells, obtained 360 days after TCRalphabeta/CD19-depleted stem cell transplant. The CDR3 nucleotides read TGCAGTGCTACGGGACTAGCGGGGCCCGAGCAGTACTTC. Its protein is CSATGLAGPEQYF.